Listed below are T cell receptor beta chains from one sample, sequenced in a study of early T cells in non-severe SARS-CoV-2 infection. TCRdb re-called the 5' RACE reads with MiXCR, one entry per CDR3 protein. Of roughly 99,000 distinct CDR3 sequences in the sample, 12% were seen once. Sequencing was performed on whole blood, taken at baseline. The receptor source for this set is an adult who was a healthcare worker with PCR-confirmed SARS-CoV-2 infection or an uninfected control (not recorded which). Both conserved end residues are part of each CDR3.

TRBV5-6,CASSYPGQGNPQYF
TRBV7-3,CASSLIVRGQLNTGELFF
TRBV11-2,CASIWRWTGELFF
TRBV27,CASSLEPNPNYGYTF
TRBV20-1,CSARTGNSPLHF
TRBV27,CASTPTSGTFNSPLHF
TRBV3-1,CASSQFLQTSNSPLHF
TRBV28,CASRLAIGTGGNQPQHF
TRBV27,CASSLIPPPTSTDTQYF
TRBV10-1,CASSEQGKAFF
TRBV6-1,CASRGLAVQETQYF
TRBV20-1,CSAGGYTGGLTDTQYF
TRBV11-1,CASRPLRPAEAFF
TRBV20-1,CSARDPRGGLSGELFF
TRBV6-1,CASSEPSAQYF
TRBV18,CASSPRTWMNTEAFF
TRBV7-7,CASSFGQNYEQYF
TRBV20-1,CSALKRQISGNTIYF
TRBV3-1,CASTSGKGTEAFF
TRBV9,CASSVGPAGGHNEQFF
TRBV29-1,CSAGASYEQYF
TRBV7-6,CASSLVSGTSTDTQYF
TRBV11-2,CASSLGGFYGFTF
TRBV4-2,CASSQVSTGELSTDTQYF
TRBV24-1,CATSDSYGPGRIQPQHF
TRBV27,CASRPDRVVGDTEAFF
TRBV11-2,CASSLGSAYNEQFF
TRBV20-1,CSARRTAGGYTF
TRBV12-3/TRBV12-4,CASSSSSGYTF
TRBV28,CASSRPGHSNYGYTF
TRBV20-1,CSLTPTSGPQETQYF
TRBV7-9,CASSVAGSPGGGYTF
TRBV3-1,CASSLLGRRSSTDTQYF
TRBV2,CASSEAPGARVQPQHF
TRBV6-5,CASSYFGEGTDTQYF
TRBV11-2,CASTWQTNTEAFF
TRBV7-6,CASTINLGTPSTGELFF
TRBV12-3/TRBV12-4,CASSPDPRDEKLFF
TRBV7-9,CASTPGSGELFF
TRBV10-3,CAISEGSERFLAYNEQFF
TRBV14,CASSQDWSSGGANEQFF
TRBV6-5,CASSRPGAETQYF
TRBV7-6,CASSLVPGLAGGDEQFF
TRBV5-1,CASSLEGANYGYTF
TRBV30,CAWSAASSQHF
TRBV28,CASSSRGRTDQETQYF
TRBV5-5,CASSFRGQETQYF
TRBV6-6,CASRGGGDTQYF
TRBV28,CAIQGDSENTIYF
TRBV18,CASSPGGSGIQYF
TRBV15,CATSLGGRGHMNTEAFF
TRBV20-1,CSASPGTSGRAYEQYF
TRBV12-3/TRBV12-4,CASSFRLEGYGYTF